This passage covers 12 T cell receptor beta chains from one sample sequenced in a study of cytomegalovirus exposure and HLA in healthy donors. It was with 60 Vbeta and 13 Jbeta primers that the PCR ran. Sequencing used immunoSEQ multiplex PCR; TCRdb keeps in-frame clones, though not all of them. The data show about 160,000 clones, roughly three quarters seen once. Specimen: PBMCs. Receptor source: a man in his 60s in good health and CMV-seronegative.

The V and J genes are TRBV14 and TRBJ2-7, with TRBD2 matching 10 bases. V gave up 4 bases and J gave up 1 base; unmatched junction bases: 10. CDR1 is SGHDN, CDR2 FVKESK, per germline. The CDR3 has 17 amino acids. Here the CDR3 DNA reads TGTGCCAGCAGCCGGGGGACTAGCGTTATCGGTTCCTACGAGCAGTACTTC. Amino acids: CASSRGTSVIGSYEQYF. Full variable domain (remainder filled in from reference TRBV14 and TRBJ2-7): EAGVTQFPSHSVIEKGQTVTLRCDPISGHDNLYWYRRVMGKEIKFLLHFVKESKQDESGMPNNRFLAERTGGTYSTLKVQPAELEDSGVYFCASSRGTSVIGSYEQYFGPGTRLTVT.

The genes are TRBV4-1 and TRBJ2-3; 10 positions match TRBD2. V was clipped by 1 base and J by 2 bases; unmatched bases: 6. CDR1 is MGHRA, CDR2 YSYEKL, per germline. This CDR3 region has 17 residues. The CDR3 reads CASSQGLAGGHTDTQYF. The CDR3 DNA sequence: TGCGCCAGCAGCCAAGGGTTAGCGGGGGGACACACAGATACGCAGTATTTT.

V is TRBV6-1 and J is TRBJ1-1, with D possibly matching TRBD1 (5 bases). V was cut by 0 bases and J by 5 bases, with 16 bases left in between. The CDR3 sequence is 16 residues long. The germline V gene has CDR1 MNHNS and CDR2 SASEGT. CDR3 sequence: CASSEARATRRTEAFF. CDR3 nucleotide sequence: TGTGCCAGCAGTGAAGCCAGGGCCACTCGAAGGACTGAAGCTTTCTTT.

The chain has TRBV7-9 and TRBJ2-2; 7 nucleotides match TRBD1. The junction had 3 bases not matched to a gene; V was cut back by 1 base and J by 1 base. CDR3 length equals 16 residues. Germline-derived CDR1 and CDR2 are SEHNR and FQNEAQ (reference sequence). The CDR3 is CASSLGQGVNTGELFF. The CDR3 DNA is TGTGCCAGCAGCTTAGGGCAGGGGGTGAACACCGGGGAGCTGTTTTTT.

The CDR3 sequence is CASSGGGGARNTGELFF. Here the CDR3 DNA reads TGTGCCAGTAGTGGCGGGGGCGGGGCACGGAACACCGGGGAGCTGTTTTTT. This chain links TRBV19 with TRBJ2-2; the D gene is possibly TRBD2 (7 bases). Germline assignment: CDR1 LNHDA and CDR2 SQIVND (reference sequence). The CDR3 is made up of 17 amino acids. The V end was cut by 5 bases, the J end by 1 base, with 17 bases between.

V is TRBV9 and J is TRBJ2-3; the match to TRBD2 covers 10 bases. Trimming at V came to 4 bases and at J to 5 bases, leaving 16 bases not matched to a gene. CDR1 SGDLS and CDR2 YYNGEE come from the germline V gene. The CDR3 spans 18 residues. For the CDR3, the DNA is TGTGCCAGCAGCCTAGCTCCCACGGGACTAGCGATTCGAGATACGCAGTATTTT. It codes for CASSLAPTGLAIRDTQYF.

As regards this clone: At one of its ends the junction is not consistent with the germline gene, which may arise from a read error. V usage is TRBV7-9 and J usage is TRBJ2-5; tentatively, D is TRBD2 (5 bases). In germline, CDR1 is SEHNR, CDR2 FQNEAQ (reference sequence). The CDR3 has 13 amino acids. The CDR3: CSSSSGIQETQYF. CDR3 nucleotide sequence: TGTTCCAGCAGCTCGGGGATCCAAGAGACCCAGTACTTC.

This clone has more than one count but fewer than ten. This chain uses TRBV7-2 with TRBJ2-3; TRBD2 matches 10 bases. CDR3 size: 16 residues. Germline V gene sequence: CDR1 SGHTA, CDR2 FQGNSA. Trimming cost V 3 bases and J 3 bases; bases outside gene matches: 6. CDR3 residues: CASSFGIAGGTDTQYF. CDR3 in DNA: TGTGCCAGCAGCTTCGGAATAGCGGGGGGAACAGATACGCAGTATTTT.

The rearrangement joins TRBV28 to TRBJ2-7, with 9 nucleotides matching TRBD1. Trimming removed 1 base from V and 7 bases from J; junction bases left unmatched: 8. The germline V gene has CDR1 MDHEN and CDR2 SYDVKM. This CDR3 spans 15 amino acids. Written as DNA, the CDR3 is TGTGCCAGCAGTTTATCGGGACAGGGTGGGGGAGAGCAGTACTTC. It codes for CASSLSGQGGGEQYF.

This chain connects TRBV7-9 to TRBJ2-3; D gene uncertain. The CDR3 runs 16 residues. Germline CDR1 is SEHNR and CDR2 is FQNEAQ (reference sequence). Deletions cut 1 base from V and 2 bases from J, with 13 bases between. CDR3 residues: CASSLGVDSLTDTQYF. The CDR3 DNA is TGTGCCAGCAGCTTAGGGGTAGACTCGCTCACAGATACGCAGTATTTT.

With respect to this clone: The junction departs from the called germline gene at one end, perhaps through a read error. This chain uses TRBV7-9 with TRBJ2-5; D possibly corresponds to TRBD2 (7 bases). Germline V lookup: CDR1 SEHNR, CDR2 FQNEAQ (reference sequence). CDR3 length: 16 amino acids. CDR3 residues: CSSSLSVRGGAETQYF. The DNA for the CDR3 is TGTTCCAGCAGCTTGTCGGTCAGAGGGGGGGCAGAGACCCAGTACTTC.

This clone occurred once. The V gene is TRBV28, the J gene TRBJ1-4; no clear D. CDR1 and CDR2 (germline): MDHEN, SYDVKM. This CDR3 spans 17 amino acids. V lost 2 bases to trimming and J lost 0 bases, with 13 bases between them. CDR3: CASSLNIMRATNEKLFF. In DNA form, the CDR3 reads TGTGCCAGCAGTTTAAATATTATGAGGGCAACTAATGAAAAACTGTTTTTT.